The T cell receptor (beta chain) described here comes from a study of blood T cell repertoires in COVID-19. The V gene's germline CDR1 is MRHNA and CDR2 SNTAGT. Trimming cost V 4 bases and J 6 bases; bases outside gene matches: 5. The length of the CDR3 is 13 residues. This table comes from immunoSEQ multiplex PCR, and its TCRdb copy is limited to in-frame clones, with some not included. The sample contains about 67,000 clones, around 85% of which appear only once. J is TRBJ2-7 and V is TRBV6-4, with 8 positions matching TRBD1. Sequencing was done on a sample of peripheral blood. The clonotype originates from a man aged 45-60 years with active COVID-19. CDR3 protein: CASSVGQGREQYF. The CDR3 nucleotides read TGTGCCAGCAGTGTCGGACAGGGTCGCGAGCAGTACTTC.